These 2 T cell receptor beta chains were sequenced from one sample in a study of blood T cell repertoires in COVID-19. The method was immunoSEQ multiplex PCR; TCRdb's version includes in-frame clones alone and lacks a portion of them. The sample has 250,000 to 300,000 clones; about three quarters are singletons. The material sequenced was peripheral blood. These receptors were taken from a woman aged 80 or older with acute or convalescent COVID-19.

CDR3 DNA sequence: TGTGCCAGCAGTCGGGTGGGGGCAGGGGCCAACGTCCTGACTTTC. This encodes CASSRVGAGANVLTF. The gene calls are TRBV3-1 (or the pseudogene TRBV3-2) and TRBJ2-6; TRBD1 is a possible D gene (6 bases). The CDR3 runs 15 residues. V was shortened by 6 bases and J by 4 bases, with 13 bases between the two germline ends. Germline lookup yields CDR1 LGHDT and CDR2 YNNKEL (reference sequence).

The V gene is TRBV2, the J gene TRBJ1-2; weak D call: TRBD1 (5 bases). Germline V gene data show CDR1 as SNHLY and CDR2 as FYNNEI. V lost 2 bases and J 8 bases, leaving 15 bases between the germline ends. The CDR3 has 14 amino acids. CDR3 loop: CASSETGEVRGYTF. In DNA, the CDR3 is TGTGCCAGCAGTGAAACGGGGGAGGTGCGAGGCTACACCTTC.